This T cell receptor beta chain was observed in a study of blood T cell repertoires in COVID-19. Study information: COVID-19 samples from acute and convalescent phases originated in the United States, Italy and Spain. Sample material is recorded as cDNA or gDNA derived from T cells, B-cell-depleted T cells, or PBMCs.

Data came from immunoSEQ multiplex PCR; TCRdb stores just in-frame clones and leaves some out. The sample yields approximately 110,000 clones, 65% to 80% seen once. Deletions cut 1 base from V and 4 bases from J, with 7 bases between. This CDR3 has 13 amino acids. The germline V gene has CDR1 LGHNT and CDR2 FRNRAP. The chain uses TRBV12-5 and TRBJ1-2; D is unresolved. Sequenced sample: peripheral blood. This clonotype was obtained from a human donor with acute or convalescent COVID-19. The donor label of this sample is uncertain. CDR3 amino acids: CASGLDTAYGYTF. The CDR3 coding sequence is TGTGCTAGTGGTTTGGATACAGCCTATGGCTACACCTTC.